This is a list of T cell receptor beta chains from one sample in a study of blood T cell repertoires in COVID-19. Clones were read by immunoSEQ multiplex PCR, and TCRdb kept only the in-frame ones, dropping some. The data hold nearly 50,000 clones, with about nine tenths observed a single time. Input material: peripheral blood. Every receptor here comes from a woman of 80 years or more with COVID-19, enrolled during active disease. CDR3s include the opening cysteine and the closing phenylalanine or tryptophan. D genes are given only for firm matches. Clone size is stated in some rows and not others, as once, few, many or a class when expanded.

>TRBV10-3|once|TRBJ1-1|TRBD1
CAISRTGDDTEAFF
TGTGCCATCAGCCGGACAGGGGACGACACTGAAGCTTTCTTT
>TRBV14|NA|TRBJ2-1|TRBD2
CASSQGLPFDNEQFF
TGTGCCAGCAGCCAGGGACTACCTTTCGACAATGAGCAGTTCTTC
>TRBV19|NA|TRBJ1-5|NA
CASMRWLNQPQHF
TGTGCCAGTATGAGGTGGCTAAATCAGCCCCAGCATTTT
>TRBV11-2|NA|TRBJ1-2|NA
CASSLGPGDGYTF
TGTGCCAGCAGCTTAGGGCCAGGGGATGGCTACACCTTC
>TRBV28|NA|TRBJ1-6|NA
CASSLHVGTSTNSPLHF
TGTGCCAGCAGTTTACACGTCGGGACAAGTACTAATTCACCCCTCCACTTT
>TRBV7-3|NA|TRBJ1-5|NA
CASSLTRGGQPQHF
TGTGCCAGCAGCTTAACGCGGGGAGGTCAGCCCCAGCATTTT
>TRBV7-2|NA|TRBJ2-7|NA
CASSLAVTGRSYEQYF
TGTGCCAGCAGCTTAGCCGTGACAGGTCGGTCCTACGAGCAGTACTTC
>TRBV5-1|NA|TRBJ2-7|NA
CASSLVVLPYEQYF
TGCGCCAGCAGCTTGGTCGTCCTACCCTACGAGCAGTACTTC
>TRBV6-1|NA|TRBJ1-2|NA
CASSEQGRVHYGYTF
TGTGCCAGCAGTGAACAGGGCAGGGTGCACTATGGCTACACCTTC
>TRBV7-9|few|TRBJ1-5|TRBD1
CASSLGLGTGDQPQHF
TGTGCCAGCAGCTTAGGTTTGGGGACAGGCGATCAGCCCCAGCATTTT
>TRBV5-1|NA|TRBJ2-7|TRBD2
CASSFVGGYEQYF
TGCGCCAGCAGCTTCGTGGGGGGGTACGAGCAGTACTTC
>TRBV5-4|NA|TRBJ2-6|TRBD1
CASSLLGQGAIGANVLTF
TGTGCCAGCAGCTTGCTGGGACAGGGGGCGATTGGGGCCAACGTCCTGACTTTC
>TRBV11-2|NA|TRBJ2-7|TRBD1
CASSSSMDRGHEQYF
TGTGCCAGCAGCTCCTCCATGGACAGGGGCCACGAGCAGTACTTC
>TRBV12-3/TRBV12-4|NA|TRBJ1-2|NA
CASSRNRDYGYTF
TGTGCCAGCAGCCGAAACAGGGATTATGGCTACACCTTC
>TRBV27|NA|TRBJ2-1|NA
CASRRGGSSYNEQFF
TGTGCCAGCAGACGAGGGGGAAGCTCCTACAATGAGCAGTTCTTC
>TRBV11-2|NA|TRBJ1-6|TRBD1
CASSLDRAANLPLHF
TGTGCCAGCAGCCTGGACAGGGCCGCCAATCTACCCCTCCACTTT
>TRBV6-5|NA|TRBJ2-3|NA
CASRDKTDTQYF
TGTGCCAGCAGGGACAAAACAGATACGCAGTATTTT
>TRBV6-6|NA|TRBJ1-2|TRBD1
CASSYPGTGVYGYTF
TGTGCCAGCAGTTACCCCGGCACAGGGGTCTATGGCTACACCTTC
>TRBV5-1|NA|TRBJ2-5|TRBD1
CASSPAPRQGVRETQYF
TGCGCCAGCAGCCCAGCCCCAAGACAGGGTGTTAGGGAGACCCAGTACTTC
>TRBV28|NA|TRBJ1-5|NA
CASSFGRGSGNQPQHF
TGTGCCAGCAGTTTCGGAAGGGGAAGTGGCAATCAGCCCCAGCATTTT
>TRBV18|NA|TRBJ1-1|NA
CASSLRGSEAFF
TGTGCCAGCTCCCTTAGGGGGTCTGAAGCTTTCTTT
>TRBV28|NA|TRBJ2-6|TRBD2
CASTIGGVNNVLTF
TGTGCCAGCACCATCGGGGGGGTTAACAACGTCCTGACTTTC
>TRBV7-2|NA|TRBJ1-4|NA
CASSPDLRTALRGKLFF
TGTGCCAGCAGCCCGGACCTGAGGACAGCGCTCCGTGGGAAACTGTTTTTT
>TRBV24-1|NA|TRBJ2-1|TRBD2
CATGTSGTNEQFF
TGTGCCACCGGGACTAGCGGGACGAATGAGCAGTTCTTC
>TRBV19|NA|TRBJ1-5|TRBD1
CASKQWTGFQPQHF
TGTGCCAGTAAACAATGGACAGGTTTTCAGCCCCAGCATTTT
>TRBV24-1|NA|TRBJ2-6|NA
CATSDLAGSGANVLTF
TGTGCCACCAGTGATTTGGCAGGCTCTGGGGCCAACGTCCTGACTTTC
>TRBV6-1|NA|TRBJ1-5|NA
CASSDTGSNQPQHF
TGTGCCAGCAGTGATACGGGGAGCAATCAGCCCCAGCATTTT
>TRBV6-5|NA|TRBJ2-1|NA
CASSYRETYNEQFF
TGTGCCAGCAGTTACAGGGAGACCTACAATGAGCAGTTCTTC
>TRBV6-5|NA|TRBJ1-5|TRBD1
CASSHGTVNQPQHF
TGTGCCAGCAGCCACGGGACAGTGAATCAGCCCCAGCATTTT
>TRBV28|NA|TRBJ2-2|TRBD2
CASRRTSGTTGELFF
TGTGCCAGCAGACGGACTAGCGGGACCACCGGGGAGCTGTTTTTT
>TRBV6-5|NA|TRBJ1-1|NA
CASSYGRLLNTEAFF
TGTGCCAGCAGTTACGGCAGGCTGTTGAACACTGAAGCTTTCTTT
>TRBV3-1/TRBV3-2|NA|TRBJ2-1|NA
CASSRDFGYNEQFF
TGTGCCAGCAGCCGGGACTTCGGTTACAATGAGCAGTTCTTC
>TRBV7-6|NA|TRBJ2-7|TRBD1
CASSSQGQATKQYF
TGTGCCAGCAGCTCTCAAGGACAGGCTACGAAGCAGTACTTC
>TRBV5-1|NA|TRBJ1-3|NA
CASSLVTRGMGAGNTIYF
TGCGCCAGCAGCCTGGTAACGCGGGGAATGGGAGCCGGAAACACCATATATTTT
>TRBV5-6|NA|TRBJ1-3|TRBD1
CASSSIGTGGRNTIYF
TGTGCCAGCAGCTCGATCGGGACAGGGGGCCGAAACACCATATATTTT
>TRBV7-6|NA|TRBJ2-7|TRBD2
CASSLGASGGTYEQYF
TGTGCCAGCAGCTTAGGGGCTAGCGGGGGGACCTACGAGCAGTACTTC
>TRBV10-3|NA|TRBJ1-1|TRBD1
CAISAGQGASEAFF
TGTGCCATCAGCGCGGGACAGGGAGCTAGTGAAGCTTTCTTT
>TRBV7-2|NA|TRBJ2-3|NA
CASSSDYLSTDTQYF
TGTGCCAGCAGCTCGGACTACCTTAGCACAGATACGCAGTATTTT
>TRBV5-1|few|TRBJ2-7|TRBD1
CASSFKTQVYRDRAPYEQYF
TGCGCCAGCAGCTTTAAGACGCAAGTATACCGGGACAGGGCGCCCTACGAGCAGTACTTC
>TRBV28|NA|TRBJ2-2|NA
CASSLLTGELFF
TGTGCCAGCAGTTTATTAACCGGGGAGCTGTTTTTT
>TRBV29-1|NA|TRBJ1-1|NA
CSVDGAAEAFF
TGCAGCGTTGATGGGGCCGCCGAAGCTTTCTTT
>TRBV7-6|NA|TRBJ1-6|NA
CASSSIGGGAYNSPLHF
TGTGCCAGCAGCTCAATTGGTGGGGGCGCGTATAATTCACCCCTCCACTTT